This TCR beta chain was sequenced during a study of blood T cell repertoires in COVID-19. Authors' processing steps: Nucleated cell number was recorded as an estimate derived from reference gene primer amplification. The protocol was immunoSEQ multiplex PCR, while the TCRdb copy is restricted to in-frame clones and leaves out a portion. The D gene and trimming were derived from the DNA, and the V and J assignments and clone size from that table. Of approximately 150,000 clones listed, more than 65% are singletons. This CDR3 contains 15 residues. The germline gives CDR1 SGHRS, CDR2 YFSETQ. Trimming at V came to 5 bases and at J to 3 bases, leaving 5 bases not matched to a gene.

The receptor was derived from a woman between 50 and 59 years old in a cohort sampled during active or convalescent COVID-19. V usage is TRBV5-1 and J usage is TRBJ2-1, with 10 bases lining up with TRBD1. Sample: peripheral blood. DNA for the CDR3: TGCGCCAGCAGGCCCGGGACAGGGGTCTACAATGAGCAGTTCTTC. Encoded protein: CASRPGTGVYNEQFF.